Listed below are T cell receptor beta chains from one sample, sequenced in a study of blood T cells in healthy people across ages. TCRdb recomputed calls from the 5' RACE reads with MiXCR, one row per CDR3 protein. The sample lists about 780,000 distinct CDR3 sequences, 20% to 30% occurring once. These data are also associated with another study on T cells of mothers and their children.

The specimen sequenced was blood. Receptors originate from a boy between 10 and 17 years old in good health. Both conserved end residues are trimmed from each CDR3. The size entry is marked missing in some rows and otherwise reads once, few, many or a size class.

clone_size: few; v_call: TRBV12-3/TRBV12-4; cdr3_aa: ASSLGTVFGGQY
clone_size: NA; v_call: TRBV12-3/TRBV12-4; cdr3_aa: ASSTDRPWDPNYGYT
clone_size: NA; v_call: TRBV12-3/TRBV12-4; cdr3_aa: ASSPGLGSFDEQF
clone_size: few; v_call: TRBV29-1; cdr3_aa: SVVLGYEQY
clone_size: NA; v_call: TRBV4-1; cdr3_aa: ASSQGRAGETQY
clone_size: NA; v_call: TRBV4-1; cdr3_aa: ASGTEGDTQY
clone_size: NA; v_call: TRBV21-1; cdr3_aa: ASSKRKGNRETQY
clone_size: few; v_call: TRBV5-1; cdr3_aa: ASSLGTGLGGAQH
clone_size: NA; v_call: TRBV20-1; cdr3_aa: SAKSLGEKLF
clone_size: few; v_call: TRBV21-1; cdr3_aa: ASSDRVPGCEQF
clone_size: few; v_call: TRBV20-1; cdr3_aa: SANSAGIQY
clone_size: few; v_call: TRBV21-1; cdr3_aa: ASNQRRDSGANVLT
clone_size: few; v_call: TRBV7-3; cdr3_aa: ASSPEGLEQF
clone_size: few; v_call: TRBV18; cdr3_aa: ASSPPRTGVGDTQY
clone_size: few; v_call: TRBV7-9; cdr3_aa: ASSSRTSGQETQY
clone_size: once; v_call: TRBV5-6; cdr3_aa: ASSLNHKDTQY
clone_size: NA; v_call: TRBV20-1; cdr3_aa: SARTSGIGYEQY